A selection of T cell receptor beta chains follows, all from one sample in a study of T cells in tumors after PD-1 blockade. The repertoire was sequenced with immunoSEQ multiplex PCR; TCRdb's copy has only in-frame clones and lacks some. This repertoire shows 30,000 to 35,000 clones, roughly 73% found once; its top ten account for less than 50%. The sample consisted of PBMCs, taken after anti-PD-1 treatment. Source of these receptors: a human donor with basal cell carcinoma. Both conserved end residues are trimmed from each CDR3. Fields, in order: V gene, J gene, D gene, CDR3 protein. D genes are given only for firm matches.

>TRBV7-3|TRBJ2-3|TRBD2
ASSPRGGPTDTQY
>TRBV7-2|TRBJ2-7|TRBD2
ASSSRSGTSGGYYEQY
>TRBV27|TRBJ1-2|-
ASSSQGYTNYGYT
>TRBV19|TRBJ2-1|-
ASSIGGTRGLGEQF
>TRBV27|TRBJ1-4|-
ASQRRGKLF
>TRBV2|TRBJ2-6|TRBD1
ASSFDRGDSNVLT
>TRBV7-8|TRBJ2-4|-
ASSLESGARNIQY
>TRBV3-1/TRBV3-2|TRBJ2-5|TRBD1
ASSSRQGIETQY
>TRBV6-1|TRBJ1-1|-
ASSDTVTQNEAF
>TRBV7-2|TRBJ2-5|TRBD2
ASSTGLAGGQETQY
>TRBV6-6|TRBJ1-3|-
ASSPRVAFSSGNTIY
>TRBV28|TRBJ2-4|-
ASSAYDTGRNIQY
>TRBV7-9|TRBJ1-2|-
ASSLLGGHGYT
>TRBV6-2/TRBV6-3|TRBJ1-4|-
ASSYVGATNEKLF
>TRBV5-4|TRBJ2-3|TRBD2
ASSLRAGGGTDTQY
>TRBV20-1|TRBJ2-3|-
SASHDLIAADTQY
>TRBV3-1/TRBV3-2|TRBJ2-3|-
ASTLQGWTDTQY
>TRBV27|TRBJ1-6|-
ATKEISSYNSPLH
>TRBV10-2|TRBJ2-2|TRBD1
ASSESRDRGHGELF
>TRBV2|TRBJ2-3|-
ASRSRRGTDTQY
>TRBV16|TRBJ2-7|TRBD2
ASSPIGGGSYEQY
>TRBV7-9|TRBJ2-7|-
ASSFTAGTLSYEQY
>TRBV14|TRBJ1-2|-
ASSQVTAALGGYT
>TRBV7-2|TRBJ1-6|-
ASSFAGPPNSPLH
>TRBV5-1|TRBJ2-7|TRBD2
ASSVTTGTRSEQY
>TRBV3-1/TRBV3-2|TRBJ2-7|TRBD2
ASSRTIAGGGDRQY
>TRBV27|TRBJ2-3|TRBD2
ASSLLADGGDTQY